This T cell receptor (beta chain) was captured in a study of blood T cell repertoires in COVID-19. Overall study context: PBMCs, B-cell-depleted T cells, or T cells were the source of the cDNA or gDNA that made up the material.

TCRdb's copy holds only in-frame clones and misses some; the assay was immunoSEQ multiplex PCR. The sample records about 320,000 clones, around 90% being singletons. V lost 10 bases to trimming and J lost 0 bases, with 13 bases between them. The CDR3 length is 13 residues. Germline V gives CDR1 SGHTA, CDR2 FQGNSA. The rearrangement uses TRBV7-2 and TRBJ2-7; D may be TRBD2 (5 bases). Sequenced: PBMCs or T cells enriched from blood (not recorded which). This TCR derives from a man in his sixties who had recovered from COVID-19. CDR3: CATRLASSYEQYF. CDR3 nucleotide sequence: TGTGCCACCCGGCTAGCCAGCTCCTACGAGCAGTACTTC.